The present T cell receptor (beta chain) was sequenced within a study of cytomegalovirus exposure and HLA in healthy donors. Whole-study findings and limits: Accurate predictions that matched the HLA-A and HLA-B alleles of most subjects were reportedly made from TCR beta sequences. Most CMV-associated TCR beta chains were later found to appear HLA-restricted. Of the V segments, some could not be distinguished, including TRBV6-2 and TRBV6-3, and were excluded.

The study ran its PCR with 60 Vbeta and 13 Jbeta primers. The repertoire was sequenced with immunoSEQ multiplex PCR; TCRdb's copy has only in-frame clones and lacks some. The data contain about 140,000 clones, just under 90% of them singletons. The CDR3 runs to 14 residues. V gave up 2 bases and J gave up 6 bases; unmatched junction bases: 1. The germline V gene has CDR1 MNHEY and CDR2 SVGAGI. A note on this clone: Antigen unknown.

The sequence derives from a woman in her 30s in good health and CMV-seronegative. This sequence joins TRBV6-5 and TRBJ2-1, with TRBD1 identical over 10 bases. What was sequenced was PBMCs. The CDR3 DNA sequence: TGTGCCAGCAGTTACCGGACAGGGGGCAATGAGCAGTTCTTC. It codes for CASSYRTGGNEQFF.